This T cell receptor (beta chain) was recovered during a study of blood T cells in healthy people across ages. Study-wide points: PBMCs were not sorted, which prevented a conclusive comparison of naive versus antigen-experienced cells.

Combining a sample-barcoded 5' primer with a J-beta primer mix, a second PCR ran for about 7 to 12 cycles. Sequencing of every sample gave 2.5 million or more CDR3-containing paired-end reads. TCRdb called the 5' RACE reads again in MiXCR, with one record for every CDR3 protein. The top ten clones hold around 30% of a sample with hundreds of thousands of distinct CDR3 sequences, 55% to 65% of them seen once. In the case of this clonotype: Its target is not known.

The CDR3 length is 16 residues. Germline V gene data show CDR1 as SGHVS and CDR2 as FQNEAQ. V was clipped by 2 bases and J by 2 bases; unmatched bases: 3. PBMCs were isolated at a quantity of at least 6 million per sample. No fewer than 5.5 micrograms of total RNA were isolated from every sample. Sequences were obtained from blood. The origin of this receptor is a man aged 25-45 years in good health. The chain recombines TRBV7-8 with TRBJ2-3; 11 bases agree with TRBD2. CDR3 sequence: CASSLQTSGITDTQYF. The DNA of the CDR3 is TGTGCCAGCAGCTTACAGACTAGCGGGATCACAGATACGCAGTATTTT.